This T cell receptor beta chain came from a study of molecular identifiers for immune sequencing clone quantification. Study conclusions and caveats: Sharing of a barcode by identical TCR molecules could cause highly expanded clone sizes to be underestimated. Whereas clones above 20 RNA copies held under 1% of naive-cell molecules, they held over 97% of effector molecules.

Based on a CD8+CD4-CCR7+CD45RA+ profile, naive CD8 T cells were sorted. Remarks on this clonotype: The target antigen is unknown.

One entry per CDR3 protein results from TCRdb running MiXCR on the PCR reads. The data show about 2,300 distinct CDR3 sequences, 20% to 25% seen once. Sequencing used naive CD8+ T cells from blood, with Jurkat cell RNA spiked in. This sample's subset: FACS-sorted CD8+CD4-CCR7+CD45RA+ naive T cells. This TCR came from a human donor in good health. Some libraries in this study had Jurkat cell RNA spiked in.

As DNA, the CDR3 is TGCAGTGCTAGAGCTGACACAGCCTACGAGCAGTACTTC. As protein: CSARADTAYEQYF. The V and J genes are TRBV20-1 and TRBJ2-7, with D unclear. CDR1 is DFQATT, CDR2 SNEGSKA, per germline (reference sequence). This CDR3 is 13 amino acids long. The V end lost 1 base, the J end lost 2 bases, and 9 bases lay between the germline ends.